Described below is a single T cell receptor (beta chain) sequence and its context. This clone was detected once. The antigen this receptor binds is unknown. Base-call qualities are not available, and no considerably larger clone is one nucleotide away. Spanning cysteine to phenylalanine, the CDR3 consists of 12 amino acids. Left in the record is the CDR3 DNA by itself, 36 bases read in frame from the first base. The germline V gene provides CDR1 MNHEY and CDR2 SVGAGI. V loses 8 bases, J loses 4 bases, and the germline ends lie 8 bases apart. The immunoSEQ Assay, a bias-controlled multiplex PCR, was used to amplify TCRbeta CDR3 regions from genomic DNA. Under the source paper's analysis protocol: The number of nucleated cells in each sample was estimated by amplification of reference gene primers within the assay. To quantify the absolute abundance of each unique TCRbeta CDR3 rearrangement, sequence reads were collapsed and filtered. For each sample, productive Simpson clonality was calculated as the square root of Simpson's diversity index across productive rearrangements. The clones in this table, taken by TCRdb from immuneACCESS, are in-frame only. Not every clone is retained; where verified, under half of the shortfall comes from an unresolved V gene, and the cause of the rest is unknown. From that table come the V and J calls and clone size; the DNA was used to work out D and trimming. In this sample the table shows 300,000 to 400,000 clones, roughly 86% of which occur a single time. The ten largest clonotypes hold roughly a tenth of the sample.

The source of the sample is a study of blood T cell repertoires in COVID-19 (dated by TCRdb to the early 2020s). For the study in its entirety: Samples from collaborators originated in the United States, Italy and Spain and spanned both the acute and convalescent phases of COVID-19. The material from the prospective study consisted of cDNA or gDNA derived from T cells, B-cell-depleted T cells, or PBMCs. Deeply sampled blood TCRbeta repertoires from subjects exposed to, actively infected with, or recovered from COVID-19 were included in the dataset. The repertoires were released in a freely available public database meant as a resource for research on the immune response to SARS-CoV-2. Samples came from the ongoing ImmuneRACE study (first 160 participants) plus 1,254 subjects from 6 global collaborators. The sample metadata nearly always contained a de-identified subject ID, COVID-19 status, age in years and sex. Where available, HLA class I and class II types were taken from metadata supplied by the sample provider and were not determined by assay-based typing. What the study reported, not specific to this receptor: Clinical and demographic metadata were provided uncurated, with the amount varying by source and participant.

One collaborating source in Seattle enrolled patients during active infection and followed them longitudinally through the course of disease. Each collaborating institution followed its own protocols to collect whole blood in K2EDTA tubes. For TCRbeta analysis, collaborators shipped samples as frozen whole blood, isolated PBMCs, or DNA extracted from either of those sample types. This clonotype originated in a man aged 30-40 years with COVID-19, enrolled during active disease. Sequencing was done on a sample of peripheral blood. Rearrangement joined TRBV6-5 to TRBJ2-2; TRBD1 might be the D gene, on 5 matching bases. The CDR3 is CASYQGTGELFF. The nucleotide sequence reads as follows: TGTGCCAGCTATCAGGGCACCGGGGAGCTGTTTTTT.